The subject of this entry is one T cell receptor (beta chain). The antigen is not known. Replicate sorted-subset PCRs were loaded with approximately 200 ng DNA, about 30,000 T cell genomes. The data were produced by immunoSEQ multiplex PCR, yet TCRdb's version contains in-frame clones alone and is incomplete. The repertoire holds about 520,000 clones, with roughly 95% as singletons. This entry comes from a study of shared clonotypes between healthy human individuals. Study information: A couple of women and a few men aged 18 to 49 made up the donors. A donor's plate count was three for CD4 naive and three for CD4 memory; CD8 naive had two and CD8 memory one.

The study's findings and limits: Lower generation probabilities were found for non-shared clonotypes than for those shared by all four donors.

Germline V CDR1 and CDR2: MDHEN, SYDVKM. The germline V and J ends were trimmed by 3 bases and 1 base, with 7 bases remaining between them. The CDR3 spans 14 residues. V is TRBV28 and J is TRBJ2-1; D ambiguous. The source material was naive CD4+ T cells sorted from blood. The subset is: CD45RA+ positively selected. This TCR derives from a woman in her 30s in good health. This chain's CDR3 is CASSFAESYNEQFF. The CDR3 region has the DNA TGTGCCAGCAGTTTCGCGGAGTCCTACAATGAGCAGTTCTTC.